This TCR beta chain was found in a study of T cell changes during pregnancy in multiple sclerosis. The CDR3 consists of 16 residues. Germline V gene data show CDR1 as MNHEY and CDR2 as SVGAGI. V lost 0 bases to trimming and J lost 0 bases; unmatched junction nucleotides: 2. Measured with immunoSEQ multiplex PCR; TCRdb has only the in-frame clones, and not every one. The table lists about 67,000 clones, 80% to 95% of them singletons, with roughly 1.4% in the top ten. The material was peripheral blood, obtained in the second trimester of pregnancy. The clonotype comes from a female donor with multiple sclerosis, enrolled in a pregnancy study. The chain employs TRBV6-5 and TRBJ1-5, with TRBD1 matching 7 bases. The CDR3 coding sequence is TGTGCCAGCAGTTACTCCGACAGGGTTAGCAATCAGCCCCAGCATTTT. The encoded protein is CASSYSDRVSNQPQHF.